This T cell receptor beta chain was obtained from a study of cytomegalovirus exposure and HLA in healthy donors. General study findings and limits: Segments of the TCR beta V type were, in most cases, productive about 87% or about 30% of the time in an earlier analysis.

Germline values: CDR1 KGHSH, CDR2 LQKENI. This CDR3 spans 15 amino acids. Trimming left V 3 bases short and J 5 bases short, with 16 bases between. Use of 60 Vbeta and 13 Jbeta primers characterized the PCR. Profiling relied on immunoSEQ multiplex PCR, and the TCRdb table lists in-frame clones only, not all of them. The sample carries about 110,000 clones, about four fifths recorded once. A word on this clone: Antigen specificity is unknown.

This receptor was obtained from a woman between 45 and 60 years old in good health and CMV-seropositive. Source material: PBMCs. This chain uses TRBV18 with TRBJ1-1, with a tentative D call TRBD1 (5 bases). For the CDR3, the DNA is TGTGCCAGCTCACCCCCGTGGGGGGGGGAGACTGAAGCTTTCTTT. This translates into CASSPPWGGETEAFF.